This T cell receptor beta chain was observed in a study of blood T cell repertoires in COVID-19. In the study overall: Acute-phase and convalescent COVID-19 samples originated in the United States, Italy and Spain. The analysed material was cDNA or gDNA that came from T cells, B-cell-depleted T cells, or PBMCs.

Per the original methods: Researchers report that nucleated cell counts were estimated from reference gene primer amplification. Profiled with immunoSEQ multiplex PCR; TCRdb holds only in-frame clones, not every one. The DNA was the basis for D and trimming; V, J and clone size are from that table. The table lists about 490,000 clones, approximately 85% of them singletons. Germline V gives CDR1 MDHEN, CDR2 SYDVKM. The CDR3 totals 15 residues. Trimming shortened V by 4 bases and J by 4 bases, and 11 bases separated the two germline ends. This sequence originates from a human donor in a cohort sampled during active COVID-19. Sequencing was done on a sample of peripheral blood. The chain joins TRBV28 to TRBJ2-6, with D perhaps matching TRBD1 (5 bases). Written as DNA, the CDR3 is TGTGCCAGCAGTTCACCAGGGTCCGGGGCCAACGTCCTGACTTTC. Translation gives CASSSPGSGANVLTF.